These 22 T cell receptor beta chains were sequenced from one sample in a study of early T cells in non-severe SARS-CoV-2 infection. A single record per CDR3 protein comes from TCRdb applying MiXCR to the 5' RACE reads. The sample carries about 90,000 distinct CDR3 sequences, approximately 12% recorded once. Sequenced here: whole blood, sampled at baseline. The receptors originated from an adult who was a healthcare worker with PCR-confirmed SARS-CoV-2 infection or an uninfected control (not recorded which).

This chain links TRBV19 with TRBJ1-2, with D hard to call. The CDR3 contains 16 residues. The germline V gene has CDR1 LNHDA and CDR2 SQIVND (reference sequence). V dropped 2 bases and J dropped 4 bases, with 17 bases sitting between them. The CDR3 sequence: CASSISHPDSSYGYTF. The CDR3 DNA sequence: TGTGCCAGTAGTATAAGTCATCCGGATTCTTCCTATGGCTACACCTTC. The whole variable domain, remainder taken from reference TRBV19 and TRBJ1-2, is DGGITQSPKYLFRKEGQNVTLSCEQNLNHDAMYWYRQDPGQGLRLIYYSQIVNDFQKGDIAEGYSVSREKKESFPLTVTSAQKNPTAFYLCASSISHPDSSYGYTFGSGTRLTVV.

This clonotype has more than one count but fewer than ten. V and J are TRBV15 and TRBJ2-1, with TRBD2 identical over 9 bases. This CDR3 has 16 amino acids. Germline V gene data show CDR1 as LNHNV and CDR2 as YYDKDF (reference sequence). With 0 bases clipped from V and 9 bases from J, the junction kept 9 bases outside the gene matches. The CDR3 region is CATSRDGGRASGEQFF. As DNA, the CDR3 is TGTGCCACCAGCAGAGACGGCGGGAGGGCCTCCGGTGAGCAGTTCTTC. Full variable domain (outside the CDR3, taken from reference TRBV15 and TRBJ2-1): DAMVIQNPRYQVTQFGKPVTLSCSQTLNHNVMYWYQQKSSQAPKLLFHYYDKDFNNEADTPDNFQSRRPNTSFCFLDIRSPGLGDTAMYLCATSRDGGRASGEQFFGPGTRLTVL.

The table lists this clonotype with many counts. The chain links TRBV10-3 to TRBJ2-3; no reliable D call. Trimming shortened V by 4 bases and J by 0 bases, and 5 bases separated the two germline ends. This CDR3 region has 13 residues. Looked up from germline, CDR1 is ENHRY and CDR2 is SYGVKD. The CDR3 here is CAISVGSTDTQYF. In nucleotides, the CDR3 is TGTGCCATCAGTGTAGGAAGCACAGATACGCAGTATTTT.

The chain recombines TRBV11-2 with TRBJ2-1, with no clear D. Germline CDR1 SGHAT, CDR2 FQNNGV. Trimming removed 5 bases at V and 8 bases at J, with 13 bases between. This CDR3 has 13 amino acids. CDR3 loop: CASSLRITDEQFF. The CDR3 coding sequence is TGTGCCAGCAGCCTTCGTATCACGGATGAGCAGTTCTTC.

This chain uses TRBV19 with TRBJ1-6, with TRBD1 identical over 7 bases. CDR3 length: 15 residues. V lost 3 bases and J lost 7; bases outside the gene matches: 6. Germline V gene data show CDR1 as LNHDA and CDR2 as SQIVND (reference sequence). This CDR3 reads CASSIRGTANSPLHF. Written as DNA, the CDR3 is TGTGCCAGTAGTATTCGTGGGACAGCCAATTCACCCCTCCACTTT.

This clonotype came up many times. This chain connects TRBV3-1 to TRBJ2-1; TRBD2 might be the D (6 bases). There are 14 residues in the CDR3. Germline CDR1 and CDR2: LGHDT and YNNKEL (reference sequence). Trimming took off 4 bases at V and 9 bases at J, with 16 bases between the two ends. CDR3 nucleotide sequence: TGTGCCAGCAGCCGCGGGGCAGGCGTCCCTGAGCAGTTCTTC. Its translation: CASSRGAGVPEQFF.

V gene TRBV20-1 combines with J gene TRBJ2-1; D might be TRBD2 (6 bases). This CDR3 is built from 14 residues. Per the germline V gene, CDR1 is DFQATT and CDR2 is SNEGSKA (reference sequence). Trimming shortened V by 3 bases and J by 3 bases, and 12 bases separated the two germline ends. The CDR3, as DNA: TGCAGTGCTAGTCGACTAGAGGGCTACAATGAGCAGTTCTTC. Residues: CSASRLEGYNEQFF.

The rearrangement joins TRBV10-3 to TRBJ2-5; a weak D match, TRBD1 (5 bases). Germline CDR1 is ENHRY and CDR2 is SYGVKD. This CDR3 region has 15 residues. The germline V and J ends were trimmed by 0 bases and 4 bases, with 12 bases remaining between them. CDR3 protein: CAISESGPAGETQYF. Written as DNA, the CDR3 is TGTGCCATCAGTGAGTCGGGGCCAGCAGGAGAGACCCAGTACTTC.

This clonotype has a handful of counts. This chain joins TRBV12-3 or TRBV12-4 and TRBJ1-5; TRBD1 aligns across 9 bases. V trimming: 6 bases; J trimming: 4 bases; junction bases outside the gene matches: 4. The length of the CDR3 is 14 residues. The CDR3 DNA is TGTGCCAGCAGGGCGGGACAGGGTAATCAGCCCCAGCATTTT. Protein: CASRAGQGNQPQHF.

This clonotype was seen only a few times. The chain uses TRBV11-2 and TRBJ1-1, with D possibly TRBD1 on 5 matching bases. Trimming removed 1 base from V and 0 bases from J, with 9 bases in between. Germline V lookup: CDR1 SGHAT, CDR2 FQNNGV. The CDR3 spans 15 residues. The CDR3 region has the DNA TGTGCCAGCAGCTTAGTCGGGGGAATGAACACTGAAGCTTTCTTT. Amino acids: CASSLVGGMNTEAFF.

Ten or more counts support this clonotype. The rearrangement uses TRBV28 and TRBJ2-7; the D is unclear. The CDR3 is 14 residues long. The germline V and J ends were trimmed by 1 base and 2 bases, with 9 bases remaining between them. Germline V CDR1 and CDR2: MDHEN, SYDVKM. The CDR3 DNA is TGTGCCAGCAGTTTATCCAGGCCGCCCTACGAGCAGTACTTC. It specifies CASSLSRPPYEQYF.

This clonotype was recorded many times. The chain combines TRBV6-6 with TRBJ1-1; D is perhaps TRBD1 (6 bases). Germline V gene data show CDR1 as MNHNY and CDR2 as SVGAGI (reference sequence). The CDR3 consists of 17 residues. The V and J ends lost 6 bases and 0 bases respectively, with 20 bases between them. The CDR3 loop is CASRPPTRGVMNTEAFF. The DNA of the CDR3 is TGTGCCAGCAGGCCTCCCACGAGGGGGGTAATGAACACTGAAGCTTTCTTT.

This clonotype was seen a few times. The chain combines TRBV5-1 with TRBJ2-7; TRBD1 matches 7 bases. Germline-derived CDR1 and CDR2 are SGHRS and YFSETQ. V lost 3 bases to trimming and J lost 7 bases; unmatched junction nucleotides: 13. This CDR3 has 15 amino acids. The CDR3 DNA is TGCGCCAGCAGCTCCTCCGGGACAGAGGGGAAAGAGCAGTACTTC. Its translation is CASSSSGTEGKEQYF.

This clonotype was counted a few times. The J gene is TRBJ2-3, the V gene TRBV20-1; 11 bases are a match to TRBD2. Germline assignment: CDR1 DFQATT and CDR2 SNEGSKA (reference sequence). The junction had 4 bases not matched to a gene; V was cut back by 3 bases and J by 5 bases. This CDR3 spans 14 amino acids. CDR3 bases: TGCAGTGCTAGGTCGACTAGCGGGATAGATACGCAGTATTTT. This encodes CSARSTSGIDTQYF.

This clonotype was found many times. The chain has TRBV7-3 and TRBJ2-3; D call uncertain. CDR3 length: 13 amino acids. The germline CDR1 and CDR2 sequences are SGHTA and FQGTGA. The ends were cut back, 5 bases at V and 5 bases at J, with 11 bases in the middle. CDR3 nucleotides: TGTGCCAGCAGCCCTATCGGCCGAGATACGCAGTATTTT. Translated, it gives CASSPIGRDTQYF.

This clonotype was seen more than once but under ten times. The chain joins TRBV5-6 to TRBJ2-7; TRBD1 is a possible D gene (6 bases). The CDR3 is 17 amino acids. Germline values: CDR1 SGHDT, CDR2 YYEEEE. The ends were cut back, 4 bases at V and 0 bases at J, with 20 bases in the middle. In DNA, the CDR3 is TGTGCCAGCAGCCTCTATAGGACAGTCTCAAGCTCCTACGAGCAGTACTTC. Its translation: CASSLYRTVSSSYEQYF.

The V call is TRBV28, the J call TRBJ1-2; no clear D. Germline V lookup: CDR1 MDHEN, CDR2 SYDVKM. This CDR3 is built from 16 residues. Trimming stripped 6 bases from V and 0 bases from J, with 17 bases between. The CDR3 DNA is TGTGCCAGCAGCGGGCTCCGAGCCGTAGCTAACTATGGCTACACCTTC. Protein sequence: CASSGLRAVANYGYTF.

This clonotype has more than one count but fewer than ten. The V gene is TRBV7-2, the J gene TRBJ1-6; 7 nucleotides line up with TRBD1. Per the germline V gene, CDR1 is SGHTA and CDR2 is FQGNSA. The CDR3 is 14 residues long. Trimming removed 5 bases from V and 9 bases from J; junction bases left unmatched: 7. The chain's CDR3 is CASSPEQGSSPLHF. The CDR3 DNA reads as TGTGCCAGCAGCCCCGAACAGGGGAGTTCACCCCTCCACTTT. Full variable domain (rest looked up from reference TRBV7-2 and TRBJ1-6): GAGVSQSPSNKVTEKGKDVELRCDPISGHTALYWYRQSLGQGLEFLIYFQGNSAPDKSGLPSDRFSAERTGGSVSTLTIQRTQQEDSAVYLCASSPEQGSSPLHFGNGTRLTVT.

V and J are TRBV30 and TRBJ2-7; D is unresolved. V was cut by 4 bases and J by 6 bases, with 10 bases left in between. This CDR3 has 11 residues. Germline CDR1 reads GTSNPN; CDR2 reads SVGIG (reference sequence). This chain's CDR3 is CAWTGVSEQYF. The CDR3 nucleotides read TGTGCCTGGACCGGAGTAAGCGAGCAGTACTTC.

CDR3 residues: CASSLASGQETQYF. The CDR3 nucleotides are TGTGCCAGCAGTTTAGCTAGCGGCCAAGAGACCCAGTACTTC. The rearrangement uses TRBV12-3 or TRBV12-4 and TRBJ2-5, with D perhaps matching TRBD2 (6 bases). V was shortened by 0 bases and J by 1 base, with 6 bases between the two germline ends. This CDR3 is 14 amino acids long.

The table lists this clonotype with many counts. This sequence joins TRBV20-1 and TRBJ2-7, with D possibly TRBD1 on 6 matching bases. Germline V lookup: CDR1 DFQATT, CDR2 SNEGSKA (reference sequence). Trimming left V 6 bases short and J 0 bases short, with 18 bases between. The CDR3 has 15 residues. CDR3 loop: CSAPDRSFGSYEQYF. For the CDR3, the DNA is TGCAGTGCCCCAGACAGGAGCTTCGGCTCCTACGAGCAGTACTTC.

V is TRBV3-1 and J is TRBJ2-5, with no clear D. Trimming stripped 4 bases from V and 9 bases from J, with 12 bases between. Germline CDR1 LGHDT, CDR2 YNNKEL (reference sequence). This CDR3 spans 12 amino acids. CDR3 amino acids: CASSLLGGPQYF. CDR3 nucleotide sequence: TGTGCCAGCAGCCTGCTTGGTGGGCCCCAGTACTTC.